Listed here are 10 T cell receptor beta chains from one sample, sequenced in a study of blood T cell repertoires in COVID-19. Data came from immunoSEQ multiplex PCR; TCRdb stores just in-frame clones and leaves some out. The sample holds approximately 130,000 clones, roughly 87% seen once. Source material: PBMCs or T cells enriched from blood (not recorded which). The receptors derive from a young man who had recovered from COVID-19.

The CDR3 DNA follows: TGTGCCAGCATGCGGTCAATCTCCTATAATTCACCCCTCCACTTT. This translates into CASMRSISYNSPLHF. The chain joins TRBV6-5 to TRBJ1-6; no clear D. The CDR3 runs to 15 residues. V lost 7 bases to trimming and J lost 0 bases, with 10 bases between them. Germline CDR1 is MNHEY and CDR2 is SVGAGI.

The rearrangement links TRBV29-1 to TRBJ1-2, with TRBD1 as a possible D gene (6 bases). The germline CDR1 and CDR2 sequences are SQVTM and ANQGSEA. CDR3 size: 11 residues. The V end was cut by 4 bases, the J end by 6 bases, with 9 bases between. In DNA, the CDR3 is TGCAGCGTTGTTTCAGGGGATGGCTACACCTTC. Protein: CSVVSGDGYTF. Variable domain in full (rest from reference TRBV29-1 and TRBJ1-2): SAVISQKPSRDICQRGTSLTIQCQVDSQVTMMFWYRQQPGQSLTLIATANQGSEATYESGFVIDKFPISRPNLTFSTLTVSNMSPEDSSIYLCSVVSGDGYTFGSGTRLTVV.

The V and J genes are TRBV18 and TRBJ2-7, with unresolved D. This CDR3 spans 13 amino acids. V shed 5 bases and J shed 2 bases, with 10 bases lying between them. In germline, CDR1 is KGHSH, CDR2 LQKENI. The CDR3 is CASSGPPPYEQYF. The DNA of the CDR3 is TGTGCCAGCTCAGGCCCTCCCCCCTACGAGCAGTACTTC.

The chain joins TRBV11-2 to TRBJ1-4; 8 bases line up with TRBD1. The CDR3 is 16 residues long. V lost 4 bases, J lost 6 bases, and 10 bases stayed unmatched. In germline, CDR1 is SGHAT, CDR2 FQNNGV. The DNA for the CDR3 is TGTGCCAGCAGCTCACACCCGGGACAGGTAGATGAAAAACTGTTTTTT. Protein product: CASSSHPGQVDEKLFF.

The chain employs TRBV2 and TRBJ2-2, with TRBD2 matching over 8 bases. The V gene's germline CDR1 is SNHLY and CDR2 FYNNEI. CDR3 size: 14 residues. V was pared by 8 bases and J by 5 bases, with 7 bases of the junction left unmatched. The CDR3 loop is CASEGQRGTGELFF. The CDR3 nucleotides are TGTGCCAGCGAGGGGCAGCGGGGGACCGGGGAGCTGTTTTTT.

In this sample, this clone turned up a few times. This chain connects TRBV19 to TRBJ1-5, with TRBD1 as a possible D gene (5 bases). CDR3 size: 14 residues. Germline V gives CDR1 LNHDA, CDR2 SQIVND (reference sequence). V was clipped by 6 bases and J by 7 bases, with 16 bases between them. The DNA of the CDR3 is TGTGCCAGTAGGGACACGATTAGGAACCAGCCCCAGCATTTT. Translated: CASRDTIRNQPQHF.

V gene TRBV29-1 combines with J gene TRBJ1-5; 9 bases map to TRBD1. Per the germline V gene, CDR1 is SQVTM and CDR2 is ANQGSEA. With 5 bases clipped from V and 5 bases from J, the junction kept 4 bases outside the gene matches. This CDR3 comprises 13 residues. The CDR3 here is CSVSTGGHQPQHF. CDR3 in DNA: TGCAGCGTTTCTACAGGGGGCCATCAGCCCCAGCATTTT. Supplemented by reference TRBV29-1 and TRBJ1-5, the full variable domain reads SAVISQKPSRDICQRGTSLTIQCQVDSQVTMMFWYRQQPGQSLTLIATANQGSEATYESGFVIDKFPISRPNLTFSTLTVSNMSPEDSSIYLCSVSTGGHQPQHFGDGTRLSIL.

The chain has TRBV19 and TRBJ1-1; the D gene is possibly TRBD1 (5 bases). With 3 bases removed from V and 5 bases from J, the gap between germline ends came to 19 bases. CDR1 is LNHDA, CDR2 SQIVND, per germline (reference sequence). The length of the CDR3 is 16 residues. The CDR3 sequence is CASSIQAWGGGTEAFF. The CDR3 DNA reads as TGTGCCAGTAGTATTCAAGCCTGGGGGGGAGGTACTGAAGCTTTCTTT.

In nucleotides, the CDR3 is TGTGCCAGCATCGGACAGGGGCGAAACTACGAGCAGTACGTC. Its protein product is CASIGQGRNYEQYV. The rearrangement joins TRBV21-1 to TRBJ2-7; the table's D call of TRBD1 was not tested on the DNA. TRBV21-1 is tagged as a pseudogene. The CDR3 spans 14 residues.

The CDR3 DNA is TGCGCCAGCAGCTTGGACATAAACACCGGGGAGCTGTTTTTT. Amino acids: CASSLDINTGELFF. V usage is TRBV5-1 and J usage is TRBJ2-2; D gene unclear. The V gene's germline CDR1 is SGHRS and CDR2 YFSETQ. The CDR3 is 14 amino acids. The V and J ends lost 0 bases and 2 bases respectively, with 5 bases between them.